This TCR beta chain was captured by sequencing in a study of OX40 agonist ivuxolimab in advanced cancers. Background on the study: Every patient in dose escalation had hepatocellular carcinoma, melanoma, renal cell or head and neck cancer.

Study-level findings and limits: At 0.1 to 3.0 mg/kg and by week 6, clonal expansion occurred in CD4+ and CD8+ blood T cells.

Blood was sampled at baseline, cycle 4 day 1, and cycle 7 day 1. The table came from immunoSEQ multiplex PCR; TCRdb's copy has only in-frame clones and leaves some out. The table has around 84,000 clones, 85% to 95% seen once. V lost 4 bases to trimming and J lost 9 bases; unmatched junction nucleotides: 1. The V gene's germline CDR1 is SGHDT and CDR2 YYEEEE. The CDR3 has 11 amino acids. As for this clone: Antigen: not known.

This TCR was recovered from an adult with an advanced solid tumor such as melanoma, head and neck, liver or kidney cancer. This material consisted of CD4+ or CD8+ T cells sorted from blood, taken in a trial of the OX40 agonist ivuxolimab. The gene calls are TRBV5-6 and TRBJ2-3, with TRBD2 matching 8 bases. CDR3 sequence: CASSPGGTQYF. The CDR3 DNA follows: TGTGCCAGCAGCCCGGGGGGGACGCAGTATTTT.